This is a list of T cell receptor beta chains from one sample in a study of CD8 T cells in ankylosing spondylitis. TCRdb re-derived calls from the 5' RACE reads in MiXCR, one entry per CDR3 protein. The repertoire consists of almost 250,000 distinct CDR3 sequences, with roughly 32% occurring once and the leading ten covering 3.5% to 4.5%. The material sequenced was blood, either unsorted or a sorted T cell fraction (not recorded which). The receptor set was obtained from a male donor with ankylosing spondylitis or in good health (not recorded which). Each CDR3 is given with its conserved first and last residue. The D gene is left open where the match is weak. Size is omitted from some rows. Given values are once, few, many or a class for expanded clones.

d_gene: .; j_gene: TRBJ2-2; abundance: .; v_gene: TRBV20-1; CDR3aa: CSARETLNTGELFF; CDR3nt: TGCAGTGCTAGAGAGACACTTAACACCGGGGAGCTGTTTTTT
d_gene: .; j_gene: TRBJ1-2; abundance: many; v_gene: TRBV20-1; CDR3aa: CSARDIDQGPIYGYTF; CDR3nt: TGCAGTGCTAGAGATATTGATCAGGGGCCGATCTATGGCTACACCTTC
d_gene: .; j_gene: TRBJ1-5; abundance: .; v_gene: TRBV9; CDR3aa: CASSVTGALNQPQHF; CDR3nt: TGTGCCAGCAGCGTCACGGGGGCCTTGAATCAGCCCCAGCATTTT
d_gene: .; j_gene: TRBJ1-4; abundance: .; v_gene: TRBV24-1; CDR3aa: CATSDLRVGEKLFF; CDR3nt: TGTGCCACCAGTGATTTGAGGGTAGGAGAAAAACTGTTTTTT
d_gene: .; j_gene: TRBJ2-2; abundance: few; v_gene: TRBV20-1; CDR3aa: CSASVGSGELFF; CDR3nt: TGCAGTGCTAGTGTGGGGAGCGGGGAGCTGTTTTTT
d_gene: .; j_gene: TRBJ2-1; abundance: few; v_gene: TRBV4-2; CDR3aa: CASSQLRAVEYNEQFF; CDR3nt: TGTGCCAGCAGCCAACTTCGGGCAGTCGAATACAATGAGCAGTTCTTC
d_gene: .; j_gene: TRBJ2-5; abundance: few; v_gene: TRBV29-1; CDR3aa: CSVDGGANQETQYF; CDR3nt: TGCAGCGTTGATGGCGGGGCCAACCAAGAGACCCAGTACTTC
d_gene: .; j_gene: TRBJ1-2; abundance: .; v_gene: TRBV12-3/TRBV12-4; CDR3aa: CASSLEGIQNYGYTF; CDR3nt: TGTGCCAGCAGTTTGGAAGGAATACAAAACTATGGCTACACCTTC
d_gene: .; j_gene: TRBJ2-1; abundance: .; v_gene: TRBV18; CDR3aa: CASSPDGRFSYNEQFF; CDR3nt: TGTGCCAGCTCACCCGATGGCAGGTTCTCCTACAATGAGCAGTTCTTC
d_gene: .; j_gene: TRBJ2-7; abundance: few; v_gene: TRBV7-6; CDR3aa: CASSLWGGGQSSYEQYF; CDR3nt: TGTGCCAGCAGCTTATGGGGCGGTGGCCAGAGCTCCTACGAGCAGTACTTC
d_gene: .; j_gene: TRBJ2-7; abundance: few; v_gene: TRBV20-1; CDR3aa: CSATRQALSYEQYF; CDR3nt: TGCAGTGCCACCAGACAGGCACTCTCCTACGAGCAGTACTTC
d_gene: .; j_gene: TRBJ2-6; abundance: few; v_gene: TRBV6-1; CDR3aa: CASSDTVSGANVLTF; CDR3nt: TGTGCCAGCAGTGACACCGTCTCTGGGGCCAACGTCCTGACTTTC
d_gene: TRBD2; j_gene: TRBJ2-3; abundance: .; v_gene: TRBV20-1; CDR3aa: CSAEILAGGLGDTQYF; CDR3nt: TGCAGTGCTGAGATTCTAGCGGGGGGCCTAGGAGATACGCAGTATTTT
d_gene: .; j_gene: TRBJ1-2; abundance: few; v_gene: TRBV6-5; CDR3aa: CASSYEGPGYGYTF; CDR3nt: TGTGCCAGCAGTTACGAGGGCCCTGGCTATGGCTACACCTTC
d_gene: TRBD1; j_gene: TRBJ2-5; abundance: .; v_gene: TRBV9; CDR3aa: CASSASGTGGPETQYF; CDR3nt: TGTGCCAGCAGCGCTTCCGGGACAGGGGGCCCAGAGACCCAGTACTTC
d_gene: .; j_gene: TRBJ1-2; abundance: many; v_gene: TRBV29-1; CDR3aa: CSVEAQGGGYTF; CDR3nt: TGCAGCGTTGAAGCACAGGGAGGTGGCTACACCTTC
d_gene: .; j_gene: TRBJ2-5; abundance: few; v_gene: TRBV20-1; CDR3aa: CSARDGVAQETQYF; CDR3nt: TGCAGTGCTAGAGATGGGGTAGCCCAAGAGACCCAGTACTTC
d_gene: TRBD1; j_gene: TRBJ2-7; abundance: .; v_gene: TRBV28; CDR3aa: CTSTGTGNYEQYF; CDR3nt: TGTACCAGCACCGGGACAGGGAACTACGAGCAGTACTTC
d_gene: .; j_gene: TRBJ2-7; abundance: .; v_gene: TRBV10-3; CDR3aa: CAISEYEGGKEEQYF; CDR3nt: TGTGCCATCAGTGAGTACGAAGGGGGGAAGGAAGAGCAGTACTTC
d_gene: TRBD1; j_gene: TRBJ2-3; abundance: .; v_gene: TRBV25-1; CDR3aa: CASEHNRGASSTQYF; CDR3nt: TGTGCCAGCGAACACAACAGGGGGGCATCATCTACGCAGTATTTT
d_gene: TRBD1; j_gene: TRBJ2-7; abundance: few; v_gene: TRBV28; CDR3aa: CASSIDRGLYEQYF; CDR3nt: TGTGCCAGCAGTATCGACAGGGGATTGTACGAGCAGTACTTC
d_gene: TRBD2; j_gene: TRBJ2-5; abundance: .; v_gene: TRBV20-1; CDR3aa: CSARNERGDPGTQYF; CDR3nt: TGCAGTGCTAGGAACGAGCGGGGAGACCCGGGGACCCAGTACTTC
d_gene: .; j_gene: TRBJ2-5; abundance: .; v_gene: TRBV9; CDR3aa: CASSVRTEETQYF; CDR3nt: TGTGCCAGCAGCGTTCGGACAGAAGAGACCCAGTACTTC
d_gene: .; j_gene: TRBJ2-7; abundance: few; v_gene: TRBV12-3/TRBV12-4; CDR3aa: CASMVGGPYEQYF; CDR3nt: TGTGCCAGCATGGTCGGGGGGCCCTACGAGCAGTACTTC
d_gene: TRBD2; j_gene: TRBJ2-3; abundance: .; v_gene: TRBV12-3/TRBV12-4; CDR3aa: CASSFNSASGGNTQYF; CDR3nt: TGTGCCAGCAGTTTTAATTCGGCTAGCGGGGGTAATACGCAGTATTTT
d_gene: .; j_gene: TRBJ1-1; abundance: .; v_gene: TRBV5-1; CDR3aa: CASSLAAAINTEAFF; CDR3nt: TGCGCCAGCAGCTTGGCGGCAGCCATTAACACTGAAGCTTTCTTT
d_gene: .; j_gene: TRBJ2-5; abundance: once; v_gene: TRBV3-1; CDR3aa: CASWERGTMWETQYF; CDR3nt: TGTGCCAGCTGGGAAAGGGGAACGATGTGGGAGACCCAGTACTTC
d_gene: TRBD1; j_gene: TRBJ2-5; abundance: .; v_gene: TRBV10-3; CDR3aa: CAIRDREETQYF; CDR3nt: TGTGCCATCAGGGACAGGGAGGAGACCCAGTACTTC
d_gene: .; j_gene: TRBJ1-6; abundance: few; v_gene: TRBV5-6; CDR3aa: CASSWGGPDYNSPLHF; CDR3nt: TGTGCCAGCAGCTGGGGCGGCCCGGACTATAATTCACCCCTCCACTTT
d_gene: .; j_gene: TRBJ2-2; abundance: .; v_gene: TRBV29-1; CDR3aa: CSVELGSGELFF; CDR3nt: TGCAGCGTTGAGCTTGGGAGCGGCGAGCTGTTTTTT
d_gene: .; j_gene: TRBJ2-3; abundance: .; v_gene: TRBV7-6; CDR3aa: CASSLVFHTQYF; CDR3nt: TGTGCCAGCAGCTTAGTGTTCCATACGCAGTATTTT
d_gene: .; j_gene: TRBJ1-4; abundance: few; v_gene: TRBV12-3/TRBV12-4; CDR3aa: CASRTRGALGEKLFF; CDR3nt: TGTGCCAGCAGGACCCGGGGAGCGCTAGGTGAAAAACTGTTTTTT
d_gene: TRBD1; j_gene: TRBJ2-7; abundance: few; v_gene: TRBV20-1; CDR3aa: CSARDSGQGTYEQYF; CDR3nt: TGCAGTGCTAGAGATAGTGGACAGGGGACCTACGAGCAGTACTTC
d_gene: .; j_gene: TRBJ2-7; abundance: .; v_gene: TRBV27; CDR3aa: CASSLLETRAYEQYF; CDR3nt: TGTGCCAGCAGTTTATTGGAGACACGGGCCTACGAGCAGTACTTC
d_gene: .; j_gene: TRBJ2-1; abundance: .; v_gene: TRBV29-1; CDR3aa: CSVEDRDFPNEQFF; CDR3nt: TGCAGCGTTGAAGACCGGGACTTCCCCAATGAGCAGTTCTTC
d_gene: .; j_gene: TRBJ2-5; abundance: .; v_gene: TRBV11-2; CDR3aa: CASSLNEVGTQYF; CDR3nt: TGTGCCAGCAGCTTAAATGAGGTGGGGACCCAGTACTTC